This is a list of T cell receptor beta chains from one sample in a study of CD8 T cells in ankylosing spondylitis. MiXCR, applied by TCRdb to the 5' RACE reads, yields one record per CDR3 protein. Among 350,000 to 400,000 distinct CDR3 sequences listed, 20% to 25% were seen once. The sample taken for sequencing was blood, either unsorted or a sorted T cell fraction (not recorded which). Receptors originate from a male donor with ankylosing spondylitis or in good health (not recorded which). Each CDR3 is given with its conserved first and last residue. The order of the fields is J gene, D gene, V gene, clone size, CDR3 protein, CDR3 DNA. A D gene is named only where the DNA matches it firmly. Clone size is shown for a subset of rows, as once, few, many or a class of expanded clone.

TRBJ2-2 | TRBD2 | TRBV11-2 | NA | CASSLIPGLAGTTGELFF | TGTGCCAGCAGCTTAATACCGGGACTAGCGGGGACCACCGGGGAGCTGTTTTTT
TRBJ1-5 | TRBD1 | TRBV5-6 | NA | CASSFRQGRGPQHF | TGTGCCAGCAGCTTTCGACAGGGGAGAGGGCCCCAGCATTTT
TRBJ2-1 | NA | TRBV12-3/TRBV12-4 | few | CASSLTLRNNEQFF | TGTGCCAGCAGTCTCACCTTGAGGAACAATGAGCAGTTCTTC
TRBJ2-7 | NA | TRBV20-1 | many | CSARQNPYEQYF | TGCAGTGCTAGACAGAACCCCTACGAGCAGTACTTC
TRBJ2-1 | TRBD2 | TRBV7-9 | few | CASSLASGLHNEQFF | TGTGCCAGCAGCTTGGCTAGCGGACTTCACAATGAGCAGTTCTTC
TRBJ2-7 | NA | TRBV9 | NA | CASSVGGYSSDEQYF | TGTGCCAGCAGCGTAGGGGGGTATTCCTCGGACGAGCAGTACTTC
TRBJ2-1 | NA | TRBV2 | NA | CASTSAGGSHVYNEQFF | TGTGCCAGCACATCCGCAGGCGGTTCCCACGTCTACAATGAGCAGTTCTTC
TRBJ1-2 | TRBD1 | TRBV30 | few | CAGGTGDYGYTF | TGTGCCGGCGGGACAGGCGACTATGGCTACACCTTC
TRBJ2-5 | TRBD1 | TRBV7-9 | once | CASNLARGPQTQYF | TGTGCCAGCAACTTAGCGAGGGGGCCACAGACCCAGTACTTC
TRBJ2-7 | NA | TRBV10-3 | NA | CAIRLLGGEQYF | TGTGCCATCAGGTTATTGGGGGGTGAGCAGTACTTC
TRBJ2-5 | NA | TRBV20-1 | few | CSARDAPILETQYF | TGCAGTGCTAGAGACGCCCCCATCTTGGAGACCCAGTACTTC
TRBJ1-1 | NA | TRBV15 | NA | CATSRDRGLDAFF | TGTGCCACCAGCAGAGATCGGGGGCTCGATGCTTTCTTT
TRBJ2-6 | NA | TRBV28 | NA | CATETGISPGANVLTF | TGTGCCACTGAGACAGGTATCTCGCCTGGGGCCAACGTCCTGACTTTC
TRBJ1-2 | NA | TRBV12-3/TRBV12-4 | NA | CAGQDGLSGGYTF | TGTGCCGGCCAGGACGGCTTGAGTGGGGGCTACACCTTC
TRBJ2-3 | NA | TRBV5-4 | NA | CASSSVAWSGAEDTQYF | TGTGCCAGCAGCTCAGTTGCCTGGTCGGGGGCAGAAGATACGCAGTATTTT
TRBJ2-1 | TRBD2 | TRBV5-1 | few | CASSLSGGRDNEQFF | TGCGCCAGCAGCTTGTCCGGGGGGAGGGACAATGAGCAGTTCTTC
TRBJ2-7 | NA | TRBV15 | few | CATSRDSIYEQYF | TGTGCCACCAGCAGAGACAGCATTTACGAGCAGTACTTC
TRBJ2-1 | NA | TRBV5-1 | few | CASNRPGDYNEQFF | TGCGCCAGCAACCGCCCGGGGGACTACAATGAGCAGTTCTTC
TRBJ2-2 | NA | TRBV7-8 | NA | CASSRTPRTQNTGELFF | TGTGCCAGCAGCCGGACCCCCCGGACACAGAACACCGGGGAGCTGTTTTTT
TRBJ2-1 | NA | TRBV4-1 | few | CASSQPSFSSYNEQFF | TGCGCCAGCAGCCAACCTAGCTTTAGCTCCTACAATGAGCAGTTCTTC
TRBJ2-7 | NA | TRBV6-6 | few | CASSINQWEQYF | TGTGCCAGCAGCATAAACCAGTGGGAGCAGTACTTC
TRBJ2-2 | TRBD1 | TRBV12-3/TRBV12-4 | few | CASSLADRVGTGELFF | TGTGCCAGCAGTCTCGCGGACAGGGTAGGCACCGGGGAGCTGTTTTTT
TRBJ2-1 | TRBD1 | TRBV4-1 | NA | CASSQDPGQGIEQFF | TGCGCCAGCAGCCAAGATCCGGGACAGGGTATTGAGCAGTTCTTC
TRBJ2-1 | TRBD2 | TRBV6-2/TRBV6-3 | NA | CASSYPFLAGPDSNEQFF | TGTGCCAGCAGTTACCCTTTTCTAGCGGGGCCCGACTCGAATGAGCAGTTCTTC
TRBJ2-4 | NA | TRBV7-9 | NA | CASSPGDRWDIQYF | TGTGCCAGCAGCCCAGGGGACCGCTGGGACATTCAGTACTTC
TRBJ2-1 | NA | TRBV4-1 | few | CASSQDLGNSYNEQFF | TGCGCCAGCAGCCAAGATTTAGGAAACTCCTACAATGAGCAGTTCTTC
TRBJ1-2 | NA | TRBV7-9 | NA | CASSLVGGNYGYTF | TGTGCCAGCAGCTTAGTCGGGGGGAACTATGGCTACACCTTC
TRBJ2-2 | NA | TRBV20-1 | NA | CSAILHIPNTGELFF | TGCAGTGCTATCCTCCATATCCCGAACACCGGGGAGCTGTTTTTT
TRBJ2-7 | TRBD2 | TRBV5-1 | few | CASSPVPGGTYEQYF | TGCGCCAGCAGCCCCGTCCCGGGGGGAACTTACGAGCAGTACTTC
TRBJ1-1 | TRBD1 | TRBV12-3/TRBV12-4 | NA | CASSFGTGSNTEAFF | TGTGCCAGCAGTTTTGGGACAGGGAGCAACACTGAAGCTTTCTTT
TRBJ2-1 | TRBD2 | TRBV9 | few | CASSETGGGYNEQFF | TGTGCCAGCAGTGAAACGGGGGGTGGGTACAATGAGCAGTTCTTC
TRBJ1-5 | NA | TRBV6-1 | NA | CASSRQEPLHSNQPQHF | TGTGCCAGCAGTCGACAGGAACCCCTCCATAGCAATCAGCCCCAGCATTTT
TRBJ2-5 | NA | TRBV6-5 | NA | CASSYPVSYQETQYF | TGTGCCAGCAGTTACCCCGTCTCCTACCAAGAGACCCAGTACTTC
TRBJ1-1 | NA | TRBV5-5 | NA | CASSLDQNTEAFF | TGTGCCAGCAGCTTGGACCAGAACACTGAAGCTTTCTTT
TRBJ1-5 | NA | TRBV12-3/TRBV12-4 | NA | CASSLVEGLNQPQHF | TGTGCCAGCAGTTTAGTGGAGGGGCTCAATCAGCCCCAGCATTTT
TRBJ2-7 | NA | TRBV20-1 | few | CSARGRTLTYEQYF | TGCAGTGCTAGAGGGCGGACCCTAACCTACGAGCAGTACTTC
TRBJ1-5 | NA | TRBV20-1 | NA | CSARDSRLAGQPQHF | TGCAGTGCTAGAGATTCGCGGCTAGCGGGTCAGCCCCAGCATTTT
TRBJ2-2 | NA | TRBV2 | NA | CASNPRTGELFF | TGTGCCAGCAATCCTCGGACCGGGGAGCTGTTTTTT
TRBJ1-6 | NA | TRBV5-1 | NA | CASSLPEGISNSPLHF | TGCGCCAGCAGCTTACCTGAGGGGATCTCTAATTCACCCCTCCACTTT
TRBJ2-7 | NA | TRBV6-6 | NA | CASSPQEYEQYF | TGTGCCAGCAGTCCGCAGGAGTACGAGCAGTACTTC
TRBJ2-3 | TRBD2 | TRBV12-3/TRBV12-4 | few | CASRQTSGGAQDTQYF | TGTGCCAGCAGACAAACTAGCGGGGGGGCCCAAGATACGCAGTATTTT
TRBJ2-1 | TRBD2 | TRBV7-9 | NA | CASDGTSGGVEQFF | TGTGCCAGCGACGGGACTAGCGGGGGGGTAGAGCAGTTCTTC